Listed below are T cell receptor beta chains from one sample, sequenced in a study of shared clonotypes between healthy human individuals. The method was immunoSEQ multiplex PCR; TCRdb's version includes in-frame clones alone and lacks a portion of them. Among hundreds of thousands of clones listed, approximately 95% were seen once. Sequencing input: naive CD8+ T cells sorted from blood. The receptor source for this set is a woman between 25 and 40 years old in good health. CDR3s include the opening cysteine and the closing phenylalanine or tryptophan. The D gene is left open where the match is weak. The size entry is marked missing in some rows and otherwise reads once, few, many or a size class.

size: -
J: TRBJ2-7
V: TRBV5-6
D: TRBD1
DNA: TGTGCCAGCACTACCGTGGGACAGGAAACCTACGAGCAGTACTTC
CDR3: CASTTVGQETYEQYF

size: -
J: TRBJ2-1
V: TRBV28
D: TRBD2
DNA: TGTGCCAGCAGTCCCCTAGCGGGAGGACCACATGAGCAGTTCTTC
CDR3: CASSPLAGGPHEQFF

size: -
J: TRBJ2-7
V: TRBV7-2
D: TRBD2
DNA: TGTGCCAGCAGCTCCGACCGGACTAGCGGGCCGAGCTCCTACGAGCAGTACTTC
CDR3: CASSSDRTSGPSSYEQYF

size: -
J: TRBJ2-1
V: TRBV19
D: -
DNA: TGTGCCAGTAGTATAGATTATACTAGTTGGAAGGATCCTCTACAATCTGGGCAGTTCTTC
CDR3: CASSIDYTSWKDPLQSGQFF

size: -
J: TRBJ2-7
V: TRBV28
D: -
DNA: TGTGCCAGCAGCGGGAGCTACGAGCAGTACTTC
CDR3: CASSGSYEQYF

size: -
J: TRBJ2-5
V: TRBV5-1
D: TRBD1
DNA: TGCGCCAGCAGCTCCACGACAGGGTCCCAGGAGACCCAGTACTTC
CDR3: CASSSTTGSQETQYF

size: once
J: TRBJ2-7
V: TRBV7-6
D: -
DNA: TGTGCCAGCAGCGGGTACGAGCAGTACTTC
CDR3: CASSGYEQYF

size: -
J: TRBJ2-2
V: TRBV28
D: TRBD2
DNA: TGTGCCAGCAGTTACACTAGCGGGAGTACCGGGGAGCTGTTTTTT
CDR3: CASSYTSGSTGELFF

size: -
J: TRBJ1-2
V: TRBV29-1
D: -
DNA: TGCAGCGTTGAAAGGGAAGTGGGTGGCTACACCTTC
CDR3: CSVEREVGGYTF

size: -
J: TRBJ1-5
V: TRBV7-9
D: -
DNA: TGTGCCAGCAGCTTCGATCCCAATCAGCCCCAGCATTTT
CDR3: CASSFDPNQPQHF

size: -
J: TRBJ2-7
V: TRBV28
D: -
DNA: TGTGCCAGCAGTTTAGCGGGTAGGTCGTACGAGCAGTACTTC
CDR3: CASSLAGRSYEQYF

size: -
J: TRBJ2-7
V: TRBV19
D: -
DNA: TGTGCCAGTAGTATCGGCGGGGTAGGGTCCGTCTTCGAGCAGTACTTC
CDR3: CASSIGGVGSVFEQYF

size: -
J: TRBJ1-1
V: TRBV30
D: -
DNA: TGTGCCTGGAGTGAGCCGGGACTCGAAGCTTTCTTT
CDR3: CAWSEPGLEAFF

size: -
J: TRBJ1-3
V: TRBV11-2
D: -
DNA: TGTGCCAGCAGCTTAGATCCACGGAGCGTCTCTGGAAACACCATATATTTT
CDR3: CASSLDPRSVSGNTIYF

size: -
J: TRBJ2-5
V: TRBV4-1
D: -
DNA: TGCGCCAGCAGCCGGTCTACAGAGGCCGAGACCCAGTACTTC
CDR3: CASSRSTEAETQYF

size: once
J: TRBJ2-3
V: TRBV2
D: TRBD2
DNA: TGTGCCAGCAGTGAAGTCCGGACTAGCGGGCATCGCACAGATACGCAGTATTTT
CDR3: CASSEVRTSGHRTDTQYF

size: -
J: TRBJ2-1
V: TRBV28
D: -
DNA: TGTGCCAGCAGGAAGGGGACGGTAAATGAGCAGTTCTTC
CDR3: CASRKGTVNEQFF

size: -
J: TRBJ2-5
V: TRBV25-1
D: TRBD1
DNA: TGTGCCAGCAGTGGGATGTGGGCAGGGGGCTTGGAGACCCAGTACTTC
CDR3: CASSGMWAGGLETQYF

size: -
J: TRBJ2-1
V: TRBV30
D: TRBD2
DNA: TGTGCCTGGAGTAGCGGGAGTGGGGTCAATGAGCAGTTCTTC
CDR3: CAWSSGSGVNEQFF

size: -
J: TRBJ2-1
V: TRBV9
D: TRBD1
DNA: TGTGCCAGCAGCGTAGCCCCGGGACAGGGCTATGAGCAGTTCTTC
CDR3: CASSVAPGQGYEQFF

size: -
J: TRBJ2-7
V: TRBV6-1
D: -
DNA: TGTGCGACCATCCAACGGCTTTCCTACGAGCAGTACTTC
CDR3: CATIQRLSYEQYF

size: -
J: TRBJ2-7
V: TRBV30
D: -
DNA: TGTGCCTCAGGATCACCCCTCAAATACGAGCAGTACTTC
CDR3: CASGSPLKYEQYF

size: -
J: TRBJ2-3
V: TRBV27
D: TRBD2
DNA: TGTGCCAGCAGTTTTAGCGGGTATAGCACAGATACGCAGTATTTT
CDR3: CASSFSGYSTDTQYF